This T cell receptor (beta chain) originates from a study of blood T cell repertoires in COVID-19. The CDR3 has 15 residues. CDR1 is MNHEY, CDR2 SMNVEV, per germline (reference sequence). V lost 8 bases, J lost 3 bases, and 9 bases stayed unmatched. TCRdb keeps only in-frame clones here, not all; method: immunoSEQ multiplex PCR. The sample shows under 200,000 clones, 85% to 95% of them seen only once. Sequencing was done on a sample of peripheral blood. The source of this sequence is a man aged 45-65 years with acute or convalescent COVID-19. V and J are TRBV27 and TRBJ1-2; 10 nucleotides line up with TRBD1. CDR3 DNA: TGTGCCAGCGCCACCGGGACAGGGGAATACTATGGCTACACCTTC. Translated, it gives CASATGTGEYYGYTF.